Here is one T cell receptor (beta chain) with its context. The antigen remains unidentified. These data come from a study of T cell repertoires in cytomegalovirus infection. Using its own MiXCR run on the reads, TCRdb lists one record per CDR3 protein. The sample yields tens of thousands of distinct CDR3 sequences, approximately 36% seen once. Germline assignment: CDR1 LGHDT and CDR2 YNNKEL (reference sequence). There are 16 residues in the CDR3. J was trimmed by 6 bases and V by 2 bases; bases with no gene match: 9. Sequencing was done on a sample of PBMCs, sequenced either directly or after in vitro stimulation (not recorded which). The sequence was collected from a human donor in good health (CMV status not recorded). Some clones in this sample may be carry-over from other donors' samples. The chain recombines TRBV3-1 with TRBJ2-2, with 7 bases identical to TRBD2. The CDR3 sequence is CASSQSPAGVAGELFF. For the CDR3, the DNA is TGTGCCAGCAGCCAATCCCCCGCGGGAGTTGCCGGGGAGCTGTTTTTT. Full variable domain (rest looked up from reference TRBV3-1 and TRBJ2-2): DTAVSQTPKYLVTQMGNDKSIKCEQNLGHDTMYWYKQDSKKFLKIMFSYNNKELIINETVPNRFSPKSPDKAHLNLHINSLELGDSAVYFCASSQSPAGVAGELFFGEGSRLTVL.